This T cell receptor beta chain came from a study of PD-1 blockade in classical Hodgkin lymphoma. Study-wide results and caveats: Healthy donors were reported to have higher baseline TCR diversity than newly diagnosed patients. Complete responders had baseline diversity similar to newly diagnosed patients.

The CDR3 has 14 residues. Germline-derived CDR1 and CDR2 are MDHEN and SYDVKM. With V trimmed by 2 bases and J by 11 bases, 11 bases remained unmatched. TCRdb keeps only in-frame clones here, not all; method: immunoSEQ multiplex PCR. The sample records 100,000 to 130,000 clones, 80% to 90% being singletons. As regards this clone: No antigen is known for it.

All trial patients relapsed after autologous stem cell transplantation. Best outcomes ranged across complete response, partial response and progressive disease. This chain uses TRBV28 with TRBJ1-1; 7 bases match TRBD1. This sequence was found in a human donor with classical Hodgkin lymphoma. Material: peripheral blood mononuclear cells (PBMCs), obtained before the second cycle of nivolumab. Here the CDR3 DNA reads TGTGCCAGCAGTTTAGGGGTCAGGGGGATTAGGGCTTTCTTT. Translating it yields CASSLGVRGIRAFF.